These 25 T cell receptor beta chains originate from one sample sequenced in a study of blood T cell repertoires in COVID-19. TCRdb's copy holds only in-frame clones and misses some; the assay was immunoSEQ multiplex PCR. Of about 50,000 clones listed, roughly nine tenths are singletons. The specimen was peripheral blood. The receptors come from a human donor in a cohort sampled during active COVID-19.

This clone appeared a single time. This chain connects TRBV6-6 to TRBJ1-2; 7 bases are a match to TRBD1. Losses at the gene ends were 6 bases for V and 7 bases for J; bases not matched to a gene: 11. This CDR3 is 14 amino acids long. Germline V gene sequence: CDR1 MNHNY, CDR2 SVGAGI (reference sequence). The CDR3 protein is CASSHRQTGFGYTF. The CDR3 DNA follows: TGTGCCAGCAGCCACCGACAGACAGGGTTTGGCTACACCTTC.

This clone has a single count. This chain joins TRBV6-5 and TRBJ1-3; possibly TRBD1 for D (5 bases). Trimming took 6 bases from V and 3 from J, leaving 12 bases between them. In germline, CDR1 is MNHEY, CDR2 SVGAGI. CDR3 length: 14 residues. The CDR3 sequence: CASRPARVGNTIYF. The CDR3 nucleotides read TGTGCCAGCAGGCCTGCCAGGGTTGGAAACACCATATATTTT.

This chain uses TRBV6-5 with TRBJ1-4; perhaps TRBD1 as D (5 bases). There are 14 residues in the CDR3. Germline CDR1 MNHEY, CDR2 SVGAGI. V lost 6 bases, J lost 6 bases, and 14 bases lay in between. The CDR3 DNA reads TGTGCCAGCAGGATCGATAGCAGGGATGAAAAACTGTTTTTT. This encodes CASRIDSRDEKLFF.

This clone appeared once. The gene calls are TRBV6-5 and TRBJ2-5; 7 bases line up with TRBD2. CDR1 MNHEY and CDR2 SVGAGI come from the germline V gene. The length of the CDR3 is 14 residues. After removal of 6 bases from V and 7 bases from J, the junction contained 11 bases not matched to a gene. The CDR3 here is CASSTRGGGGTQYF. CDR3 nucleotides: TGTGCCAGCAGCACGCGCGGCGGGGGTGGGACCCAGTACTTC.

The rearrangement joins TRBV5-4 to TRBJ2-1; 10 bases are a match to TRBD2. There are 15 residues in the CDR3. Germline V lookup: CDR1 SGHNT, CDR2 YYREEE (reference sequence). J lost 3 bases, V lost 6 bases, and 6 bases had no gene match. The CDR3 region is CASTLGLAIYNEQFF. In nucleotides, the CDR3 is TGTGCCAGCACTTTGGGACTAGCGATCTACAATGAGCAGTTCTTC.

Notes on this clone: This specimen includes other DNA sequences encoding the same CDR3. The gene calls are TRBV20-1 and TRBJ2-7, with D unresolved. The CDR3 totals 11 residues. The germline V gene encodes CDR1 DFQATT and CDR2 SNEGSKA (reference sequence). V lost 5 bases, J lost 0 bases, and 5 bases lay in between. The CDR3 coding sequence is TGCAGTGCTGTCAGCTCCTACGAGCAGTACTTC. Residues: CSAVSSYEQYF.

V usage is TRBV28 and J usage is TRBJ2-7, with no clear D. The V and J ends lost 4 bases and 4 bases respectively, with 8 bases between them. The CDR3 consists of 12 residues. Germline loops: CDR1 MDHEN, CDR2 SYDVKM. The CDR3 nucleotides are TGTGCCAGCAGTTCCCCCGTATACGAGCAGTACTTC. Translating gives CASSSPVYEQYF. The variable domain in full, with the rest retrieved from reference TRBV28 and TRBJ2-7, is DVKVTQSSRYLVKRTGEKVFLECVQDMDHENMFWYRQDPGLGLRLIYFSYDVKMKEKGDIPEGYSVSREKKERFSLILESASTNQTSMYLCASSSPVYEQYFGPGTRLTVT.

The chain combines TRBV5-1 with TRBJ2-3; 7 bases line up with TRBD1. The CDR3 has 16 residues. The J segment lost 4 bases and the V segment lost 4 bases, leaving 12 bases of the junction unmatched. CDR1 is SGHRS and CDR2 is YFSETQ in the germline V gene. Here the CDR3 reads CASSLSTGRVSDTQYF. The CDR3 DNA is TGCGCCAGCAGCCTATCGACAGGGCGAGTTTCAGATACGCAGTATTTT.

This clone was detected a few times. This chain links TRBV5-4 with TRBJ2-2, with 10 bases fitting TRBD1. The CDR3 is 15 amino acids. The germline V gene has CDR1 SGHNT and CDR2 YYREEE (reference sequence). The trim removed 2 bases at V and 4 bases at J, leaving 2 bases unmatched. The CDR3 reads CASSFDRGLTGELFF. The CDR3 DNA reads TGTGCCAGCAGCTTCGACAGGGGGCTCACCGGGGAGCTGTTTTTT. The whole variable domain, remainder taken from reference TRBV5-4 and TRBJ2-2, is ETGVTQSPTHLIKTRGQQVTLRCSSQSGHNTVSWYQQALGQGPQFIFQYYREEENGRGNFPPRFSGLQFPNYSSELNVNALELDDSALYLCASSFDRGLTGELFFGEGSRLTVL.

The rearrangement joins TRBV13 to TRBJ2-7, with 8 positions matching TRBD1. This CDR3 comprises 12 residues. Germline V gives CDR1 PRHDT, CDR2 FYEKMQ (reference sequence). V shed 5 bases and J 6 bases; nucleotides not matched to a gene: 3. CDR3 sequence: CASSGQGLEQYV. The DNA for the CDR3 is TGTGCCAGCAGCGGACAGGGTCTCGAGCAGTACGTC.

The chain links TRBV4-3 to TRBJ2-1; D is perhaps TRBD2 (5 bases). V shed 1 base and J shed 1 base, with 5 bases lying between them. There are 14 residues in the CDR3. In germline, CDR1 is LGHNA, CDR2 YSLEER. The CDR3 is CASSQGGSYNEQFF. The CDR3, as DNA: TGCGCCAGCAGCCAAGGAGGGTCCTACAATGAGCAGTTCTTC.

The chain joins TRBV12-3 or TRBV12-4 to TRBJ2-3; D gene uncertain. The germline V and J ends were trimmed by 3 bases and 6 bases, with 4 bases remaining between them. This CDR3 has 11 amino acids. CDR3 in DNA: TGTGCCAGCAGTTTTAGTGATACGCAGTATTTT. Translation gives CASSFSDTQYF.

The chain is built from TRBV6-6 and TRBJ2-7; TRBD1 matches 9 bases. The CDR3 spans 14 residues. Looked up from germline, CDR1 is MNHNY and CDR2 is SVGAGI (reference sequence). The trim removed 4 bases at V and 10 bases at J, leaving 11 bases unmatched. Written as DNA, the CDR3 is TGTGCCAGCAGTTGGGGGGACAGGGATTCGGAACAGTACTTC. It is translated as CASSWGDRDSEQYF.

This clone was seen only a few times. The rearrangement links TRBV2 to TRBJ1-2; D gene ambiguous. V was clipped by 5 bases and J by 5 bases, with 15 bases between them. The CDR3 totals 14 residues. Per the germline V gene, CDR1 is SNHLY and CDR2 is FYNNEI. This CDR3 is CASSLERAGYGYTF. CDR3 nucleotide sequence: TGTGCCAGCAGTCTAGAAAGGGCGGGGTATGGCTACACCTTC.

The genes are TRBV6-6 and TRBJ2-3, with D maybe TRBD1 (6 bases). The V gene lost 5 bases and the J gene lost 6 bases, with 21 bases spanning the gap. The CDR3 runs 16 residues. Germline V CDR1 and CDR2: MNHNY, SVGAGI (reference sequence). DNA of the CDR3: TGTGCCAGCAGTGGGTCCGGGACACAATTCCCCGATACGCAGTATTTT. Translating it yields CASSGSGTQFPDTQYF.

This sequence joins TRBV4-1 and TRBJ1-6, with D possibly matching TRBD1 (5 bases). The CDR3 runs to 15 residues. Germline lookup yields CDR1 MGHRA and CDR2 YSYEKL. V lost 0 bases to trimming and J lost 7 bases, with 10 bases between them. The CDR3 coding sequence is TGCGCCAGCAGCCAAGATAAAACAGGCAATTCACCCCTCCACTTT. Residues: CASSQDKTGNSPLHF.

The rearrangement joins TRBV28 to TRBJ1-5; D is undetermined. With 5 bases removed from V and 5 bases from J, the gap between germline ends came to 7 bases. The CDR3 consists of 12 residues. CDR1 MDHEN and CDR2 SYDVKM come from the germline V gene. The DNA for the CDR3 is TGTGCCAGCAGTCCCCCGTATCAGCCCCAGCATTTT. It yields the protein CASSPPYQPQHF.

This chain links TRBV5-1 with TRBJ2-2; D possibly corresponds to TRBD1 (5 bases). Per germline, CDR1 SGHRS and CDR2 YFSETQ. Between the trimmed V and J ends, which lost 4 bases and 1 base, there was a span of 11 bases. The CDR3 extends over 15 amino acids. The CDR3 protein is CASSVQGQNTGELFF. The CDR3 coding sequence is TGCGCCAGCAGCGTGCAGGGTCAGAACACCGGGGAGCTGTTTTTT.

The V and J genes are TRBV19 and TRBJ1-6, with 10 bases matching TRBD1. The CDR3 consists of 16 residues. V lost 3 bases to trimming and J lost 4 bases; unmatched junction nucleotides: 3. Germline V gives CDR1 LNHDA, CDR2 SQIVND (reference sequence). The CDR3 DNA is TGTGCCAGTAGTATGACAGGGGGCCCGTATAATTCACCCCTCCACTTT. Protein: CASSMTGGPYNSPLHF. Variable domain in full (rest from reference TRBV19 and TRBJ1-6): DGGITQSPKYLFRKEGQNVTLSCEQNLNHDAMYWYRQDPGQGLRLIYYSQIVNDFQKGDIAEGYSVSREKKESFPLTVTSAQKNPTAFYLCASSMTGGPYNSPLHFGNGTRLTVT.

The gene calls are TRBV5-6 and TRBJ2-2; 10 bases are a match to TRBD2. The CDR3 totals 17 residues. Germline V lookup: CDR1 SGHDT, CDR2 YYEEEE. J lost 1 base, V lost 2 bases, and 5 bases had no gene match. In DNA form, the CDR3 reads TGTGCCAGCAGCTTCAGGAGGACTAGCGGGAACACCGGGGAGCTGTTTTTT. Its translation is CASSFRRTSGNTGELFF.

The rearrangement links TRBV6-5 to TRBJ1-2; D may be TRBD1 (5 bases). V was trimmed by 7 bases and J by 3 bases, leaving 12 bases between them. Per germline, CDR1 MNHEY and CDR2 SVGAGI. The CDR3 loop spans 13 amino acids. The CDR3 region has the DNA TGTGCCAGCAAAAGAGGGGAGGACTATGGCTACACCTTC. This sequence encodes CASKRGEDYGYTF.

This clone appeared once. Other DNA sequences within the sample encode an identical CDR3. This chain uses TRBV19 with TRBJ1-1; D is perhaps TRBD1 (5 bases). The CDR3 loop spans 13 amino acids. Germline assignment: CDR1 LNHDA and CDR2 SQIVND (reference sequence). Trimming took 3 bases from V and 3 from J, leaving 8 bases between them. CDR3 DNA sequence: TGTGCCAGTAGTATCGGGGGGGACACTGAAGCTTTCTTT. This translates into CASSIGGDTEAFF.

V is TRBV30 and J is TRBJ1-6; D not resolved. CDR1 and CDR2 (germline): GTSNPN, SVGIG (reference sequence). Trimming pared 1 base from V and 4 bases from J, leaving 14 bases between. This CDR3 is 16 amino acids long. The CDR3 coding sequence is TGTGCCTGGAGTGGGTACGGAGGAGATTATAATTCACCCCTCCACTTT. As protein: CAWSGYGGDYNSPLHF.

The rearrangement links TRBV19 to TRBJ1-6; tentatively, D is TRBD1 (6 bases). With 3 bases removed from V and 7 bases from J, the gap between germline ends came to 16 bases. The CDR3 runs to 16 residues. CDR1 is LNHDA and CDR2 is SQIVND in the germline V gene (reference sequence). CDR3 DNA: TGTGCCAGTAGTATGCCCCCCGGGACATCAAATTCACCCCTCCACTTT. It yields the protein CASSMPPGTSNSPLHF. Using reference TRBV19 and TRBJ1-6 for the parts outside the CDR3, the full variable domain is DGGITQSPKYLFRKEGQNVTLSCEQNLNHDAMYWYRQDPGQGLRLIYYSQIVNDFQKGDIAEGYSVSREKKESFPLTVTSAQKNPTAFYLCASSMPPGTSNSPLHFGNGTRLTVT.

V and J are TRBV5-4 and TRBJ2-3; 9 bases fit TRBD1. This CDR3 comprises 14 residues. J was trimmed by 3 bases and V by 6 bases; bases with no gene match: 5. The germline V gene encodes CDR1 SGHNT and CDR2 YYREEE (reference sequence). The CDR3 loop reads CASTRTGATDTQYF. Here the CDR3 DNA reads TGTGCCAGCACAAGGACAGGGGCGACAGATACGCAGTATTTT.